The next 2 T cell receptor beta chains were all read from a single sample in a study of cytomegalovirus exposure and HLA in healthy donors. Both 60 Vbeta primers and 13 Jbeta primers went into the PCR. Some clones are missing from TCRdb's copy, which holds only in-frame ones; the method was immunoSEQ multiplex PCR. This sample has over 130,000 clones, with 75% to 80% found just once. The sequencing input was PBMCs. The source is a woman in her thirties or forties in good health and CMV-seropositive.

The V call is TRBV25-1, the J call TRBJ2-2; 9 bases line up with TRBD2. Germline V gives CDR1 MGHDK, CDR2 SYGVNS. This CDR3 is 14 amino acids long. V lost 8 bases, J lost 3 bases, and 4 bases stayed unmatched. In nucleotides, the CDR3 is TGTGCCAGCGTAGCGGGAGCAGACACCGGGGAGCTGTTTTTT. This gives the protein CASVAGADTGELFF.

The gene calls are TRBV19 and TRBJ1-5; TRBD1 matches 8 bases. Germline CDR1 is LNHDA and CDR2 is SQIVND (reference sequence). Trimming cost V 5 bases and J 5 bases; bases outside gene matches: 11. This CDR3 spans 16 amino acids. The CDR3 is CASSPRTGPSYQPQHF. CDR3 in DNA: TGTGCCAGTAGTCCCCGGACAGGGCCCAGCTATCAGCCCCAGCATTTT. Complete variable domain (other parts from reference TRBV19 and TRBJ1-5): DGGITQSPKYLFRKEGQNVTLSCEQNLNHDAMYWYRQDPGQGLRLIYYSQIVNDFQKGDIAEGYSVSREKKESFPLTVTSAQKNPTAFYLCASSPRTGPSYQPQHFGDGTRLSIL.